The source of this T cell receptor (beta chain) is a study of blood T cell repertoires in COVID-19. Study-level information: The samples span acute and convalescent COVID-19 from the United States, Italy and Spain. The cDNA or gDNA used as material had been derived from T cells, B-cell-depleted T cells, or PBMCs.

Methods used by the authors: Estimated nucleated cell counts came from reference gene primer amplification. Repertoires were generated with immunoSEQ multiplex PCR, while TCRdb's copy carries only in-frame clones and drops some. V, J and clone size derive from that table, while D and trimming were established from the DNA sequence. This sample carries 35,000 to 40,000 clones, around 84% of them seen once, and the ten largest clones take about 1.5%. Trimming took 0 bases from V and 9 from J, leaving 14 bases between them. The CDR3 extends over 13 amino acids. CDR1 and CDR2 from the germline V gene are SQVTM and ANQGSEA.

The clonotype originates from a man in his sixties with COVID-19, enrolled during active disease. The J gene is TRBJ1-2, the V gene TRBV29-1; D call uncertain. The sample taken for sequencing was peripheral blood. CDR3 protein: CSVEDPAGWSYTF. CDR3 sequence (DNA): TGCAGCGTTGAAGATCCGGCGGGATGGAGCTACACCTTC.